The 10 T cell receptor beta chains below all came from one sample that was sequenced in a study of OX40 agonist ivuxolimab in advanced cancers. TCRdb keeps only in-frame clones here, not all; method: immunoSEQ multiplex PCR. The data hold under 20,000 clones, with 83% observed a single time. Sequenced here: CD4+ or CD8+ T cells sorted from blood, sampled in a trial of the OX40 agonist ivuxolimab. These receptors all stem from an adult with an advanced solid tumor such as melanoma, head and neck, liver or kidney cancer.

This clone has just one count. The chain has TRBV7-2 and TRBJ2-3, with D unresolved. The CDR3 sequence is 13 residues long. The V gene lost 4 bases and the J gene lost 2 bases, with 7 bases spanning the gap. Germline-derived CDR1 and CDR2 are SGHTA and FQGNSA. CDR3 nucleotide sequence: TGTGCCAGCAGCTGGACGAACACAGATACGCAGTATTTT. It specifies CASSWTNTDTQYF.

This rearrangement joins TRBV4-3 to TRBJ2-2, with 10 bases identical to TRBD1. The CDR3 has 15 amino acids. Trimming at V came to 3 bases and at J to 6 bases, leaving 4 bases not matched to a gene. Per the germline V gene, CDR1 is LGHNA and CDR2 is YSLEER. The CDR3 protein is CASSQSGTGAGELFF. The CDR3 nucleotides read TGCGCCAGCAGCCAGTCCGGGACAGGGGCCGGGGAGCTGTTTTTT.

The chain has TRBV15 and TRBJ2-1, with 12 bases fitting TRBD2. The germline V gene has CDR1 LNHNV and CDR2 YYDKDF (reference sequence). The CDR3 consists of 13 residues. The ends lost 0 bases at V and 15 bases at J; junction bases unmatched: 3. The CDR3 loop reads CATSRDTSGGWFF. CDR3 nucleotide sequence: TGTGCCACCAGCAGAGACACTAGCGGGGGGTGGTTCTTC.

The V and J genes are TRBV28 and TRBJ1-1, with TRBD1 matching over 7 bases. The ends lost 3 bases at V and 1 base at J; junction bases unmatched: 2. Per the germline V gene, CDR1 is MDHEN and CDR2 is SYDVKM. This CDR3 has 14 amino acids. CDR3 coding DNA: TGTGCCAGCAGTTTGGGGACAGCGAACACTGAAGCTTTCTTT. Encoded protein: CASSLGTANTEAFF. Supplemented by reference TRBV28 and TRBJ1-1, the full variable domain reads DVKVTQSSRYLVKRTGEKVFLECVQDMDHENMFWYRQDPGLGLRLIYFSYDVKMKEKGDIPEGYSVSREKKERFSLILESASTNQTSMYLCASSLGTANTEAFFGQGTRLTVV.

The chain joins TRBV27 to TRBJ1-1, with D unclear. The V end lost 5 bases, the J end lost 4 bases, and 11 bases lay between the germline ends. CDR3 length equals 13 residues. Germline V gene sequence: CDR1 MNHEY, CDR2 SMNVEV (reference sequence). As DNA, the CDR3 is TGTGCCAGCAGTCGAGGAGGGTCCACTGAAGCTTTCTTT. Translating gives CASSRGGSTEAFF.

CDR3 coding DNA: TGTGCCAGCTCCCCCGGAGGAGTGGCGGGCAATCAGCCCCAGCATTTT. This codes for CASSPGGVAGNQPQHF. The rearrangement joins TRBV18 to TRBJ1-5; D is unclear. V lost 6 bases and J 2 bases, leaving 17 bases between the germline ends. Germline V gives CDR1 KGHSH, CDR2 LQKENI. The CDR3 sequence is 16 residues long.

The rearrangement joins TRBV19 to TRBJ1-2, with 8 bases matching TRBD1. CDR1 LNHDA and CDR2 SQIVND come from the germline V gene (reference sequence). The J segment lost 2 bases and the V segment lost 6 bases, leaving 2 bases of the junction unmatched. CDR3 length equals 13 residues. The CDR3 bases are TGTGCCAGTAGCCCAGGGGGCAACTATGGCTACACCTTC. It is translated as CASSPGGNYGYTF.

V gene TRBV28 combines with J gene TRBJ2-2, with 7 bases fitting TRBD1. Germline trimming cut 6 bases from V and 6 bases from J; bases unmatched to any gene: 7. The CDR3 runs to 14 residues. Germline CDR1 MDHEN, CDR2 SYDVKM. The CDR3 DNA reads as TGTGCCAGCAGGGAACAGGGGCACGCCGGGGAGCTGTTTTTT. Residues: CASREQGHAGELFF. Based on the CDR3 plus reference TRBV28 and TRBJ2-2, the full variable domain is DVKVTQSSRYLVKRTGEKVFLECVQDMDHENMFWYRQDPGLGLRLIYFSYDVKMKEKGDIPEGYSVSREKKERFSLILESASTNQTSMYLCASREQGHAGELFFGEGSRLTVL.

The chain uses TRBV19 and TRBJ2-1; D unclear. The CDR3 length is 12 residues. Between the trimmed V and J ends, which lost 3 bases and 6 bases, there was a span of 6 bases. CDR1 and CDR2 (germline): LNHDA, SQIVND (reference sequence). The DNA of the CDR3 is TGTGCCAGTAGTATGGGTAGCAATGAGCAGTTCTTC. It is translated as CASSMGSNEQFF.

This clone was seen once. The rearrangement links TRBV27 to TRBJ2-2, with TRBD1 as a possible D gene (6 bases). Germline CDR1 MNHEY, CDR2 SMNVEV (reference sequence). The CDR3 loop spans 15 amino acids. V dropped 7 bases and J dropped 4 bases, with 16 bases sitting between them. CDR3 in DNA: TGTGCCAGCACCTCCTACAGGGCGGGCACCGGGGAGCTGTTTTTT. As protein: CASTSYRAGTGELFF.